These 23 T cell receptor beta chains originate from one sample sequenced in a study of T cells after yellow fever vaccination. A single record per CDR3 protein comes from TCRdb applying MiXCR to the 5' RACE reads. Here the sample spans around 320,000 distinct CDR3 sequences, around 11% being singletons. The source material was CD4+ T cells sorted from PBMCs, sampled 45 days after the yellow fever booster vaccination. The receptors stem from a man younger than 30 who received the YFV17D yellow fever vaccine.

The chain recombines TRBV4-3 with TRBJ2-2; TRBD1 matches 7 bases. The CDR3 loop spans 16 amino acids. V lost 3 bases, J lost 4 bases, and 8 bases stayed unmatched. Germline V gene sequence: CDR1 LGHNA, CDR2 YSLEER. CDR3 in DNA: TGCGCCAGCAGCCAGCAACAGGGGACCATCACCGGGGAGCTGTTTTTT. Translation: CASSQQQGTITGELFF.

This clonotype has a handful of counts. The chain joins TRBV18 to TRBJ1-6; D may be TRBD1 (6 bases). Germline V CDR1 and CDR2: KGHSH, LQKENI. This CDR3 region has 14 residues. V was shortened by 5 bases and J by 5 bases, with 10 bases between the two germline ends. In nucleotides, the CDR3 is TGTGCCAGCTCATCCTGGACAGATAATTCACCCCTCCACTTT. Encoded protein: CASSSWTDNSPLHF.

The sample holds a few counts of this clonotype. The chain couples TRBV7-9 to TRBJ1-3; D is perhaps TRBD1 (6 bases). The V gene lost 3 bases and the J gene lost 0 bases, with 12 bases spanning the gap. The germline CDR1 and CDR2 sequences are SEHNR and FQNEAQ (reference sequence). The CDR3 is 16 residues long. DNA for the CDR3: TGTGCCAGCAGCTTTACAGGGTTGAGCTCTGGAAACACCATATATTTT. This codes for CASSFTGLSSGNTIYF.

V gene TRBV6-6 combines with J gene TRBJ2-3; D perhaps matches TRBD1 (5 bases). The CDR3 is made up of 15 amino acids. Germline assignment: CDR1 MNHNY and CDR2 SVGAGI (reference sequence). The V end was cut by 8 bases, the J end by 2 bases, with 17 bases between. DNA of the CDR3: TGTGCCAGCTCACAGGAACAGCCGGCCACAGATACGCAGTATTTT. This translates into CASSQEQPATDTQYF.

This clonotype was observed many times. The V gene is TRBV7-2, the J gene TRBJ1-1, with D tentatively TRBD1 (5 bases). The V gene lost 1 base and the J gene lost 1 base, with 7 bases spanning the gap. Germline V CDR1 and CDR2: SGHTA, FQGNSA. The CDR3 covers 14 residues. CDR3 region: CASSLVRANTEAFF. The CDR3 DNA reads TGTGCCAGCAGCTTAGTCAGGGCGAACACTGAAGCTTTCTTT.

This clonotype was seen at least ten times. A junction boundary mismatches the germline segment, possibly from a read error. V and J are TRBV11-2 and TRBJ1-1; D not resolved. Germline V gene sequence: CDR1 SGHAT, CDR2 FQNNGV. CDR3 length: 14 amino acids. CDR3 sequence reads: CASTLSRTNTEAFF. The CDR3 nucleotides read TGTGCCAGCACCTTATCCCGTACGAACACTGAAGCTTTCTTT.

A few counts support this clonotype. The V and J genes are TRBV5-1 and TRBJ2-6; D unresolved. The CDR3 is 17 amino acids. The germline gives CDR1 SGHRS, CDR2 YFSETQ. The V and J ends lost 2 bases and 0 bases respectively, with 12 bases between them. Here the CDR3 DNA reads TGCGCCAGCAGCTTAAGAACTGCCGACTCTGGGGCCAACGTCCTGACTTTC. Its protein product is CASSLRTADSGANVLTF.

The genes are TRBV7-9 and TRBJ2-2; 7 nucleotides match TRBD1. The trim removed 6 bases at V and 1 base at J, leaving 8 bases unmatched. Germline V lookup: CDR1 SEHNR, CDR2 FQNEAQ (reference sequence). This CDR3 region has 16 residues. This CDR3 reads CASRLRDRKNTGELFF. CDR3 coding DNA: TGTGCCAGCAGGCTACGGGACAGAAAGAACACCGGGGAGCTGTTTTTT. Using reference TRBV7-9 and TRBJ2-2 for the parts outside the CDR3, the full variable domain is DTGVSQNPRHKITKRGQNVTFRCDPISEHNRLYWYRQTLGQGPEFLTYFQNEAQLEKSRLLSDRFSAERPKGSFSTLEIQRTEQGDSAMYLCASRLRDRKNTGELFFGEGSRLTVL.

The J gene is TRBJ1-1, the V gene TRBV12-1. TRBV12-1 is a recognized pseudogene. CDR3 length: 12 residues. The CDR3 nucleotides are TGTGCCAGCAGCTTTCTTACGTGGGAGGCTTTCTTT. Protein: CASSFLTWEAFF.

This clonotype has a handful of counts. This chain connects TRBV6-5 to TRBJ1-1, with TRBD1 matching over 7 bases. The V segment lost 3 bases and the J segment 0 bases; nucleotides outside the gene matches: 4. CDR3 length: 15 residues. CDR1 MNHEY and CDR2 SVGAGI come from the germline V gene. CDR3 protein: CASSYGQVMNTEAFF. The DNA of the CDR3 is TGTGCCAGCAGTTATGGACAGGTTATGAACACTGAAGCTTTCTTT.

This clonotype showed up just a few times. The chain couples TRBV28 to TRBJ1-2, with D possibly being TRBD1 (6 bases). The germline V and J ends were trimmed by 2 bases and 3 bases, with 19 bases remaining between them. The CDR3 sequence is 17 residues long. Germline V gene sequence: CDR1 MDHEN, CDR2 SYDVKM. CDR3 sequence: CASSLETPRGFYYGYTF. The DNA of the CDR3 is TGTGCCAGCAGTTTAGAGACCCCCAGGGGTTTCTACTATGGCTACACCTTC.

This clonotype has more than one count but fewer than ten. The CDR3 here is CASSFGFDTDTQYF. DNA of the CDR3: TGTGCCAGCAGCTTCGGTTTCGACACAGATACGCAGTATTTT. The chain has TRBV7-9 and TRBJ2-3; D remains ambiguous. The CDR3 has 14 amino acids. Germline V gene data show CDR1 as SEHNR and CDR2 as FQNEAQ (reference sequence). Trimming took off 3 bases at V and 2 bases at J, with 9 bases between the two ends.

This clonotype was observed a few times. The chain uses TRBV7-9 and TRBJ2-3, with D possibly being TRBD1 (5 bases). The V gene's germline CDR1 is SEHNR and CDR2 FQNEAQ (reference sequence). The CDR3 has 17 residues. The V gene lost 0 bases and the J gene lost 2 bases, with 15 bases spanning the gap. CDR3 sequence reads: CASSLASGSNPTDTQYF. Here the CDR3 DNA reads TGTGCCAGCAGCTTAGCGTCAGGGTCCAATCCCACAGATACGCAGTATTTT.

The chain uses TRBV6-6 and TRBJ1-3; D is uncertain. The germline CDR1 and CDR2 sequences are MNHNY and SVGAGI (reference sequence). This CDR3 has 13 amino acids. Trimming removed 11 bases at V and 0 bases at J, with 11 bases between. CDR3 sequence (DNA): TGTGCCGTCCGGCCCCTCTCTGGAAACACCATATATTTT. Translation: CAVRPLSGNTIYF.

V usage is TRBV5-1 and J usage is TRBJ1-4; 9 nucleotides agree with TRBD1. V lost 2 bases to trimming and J lost 8 bases; unmatched junction nucleotides: 7. This CDR3 is 15 amino acids long. Germline CDR1 reads SGHRS; CDR2 reads YFSETQ. CDR3 sequence (DNA): TGCGCCAGCAGCTTAGGGTGGACAGGGGTCGAAAAACTGTTTTTT. Its translation is CASSLGWTGVEKLFF. Based on the CDR3 plus reference TRBV5-1 and TRBJ1-4, the full variable domain is KAGVTQTPRYLIKTRGQQVTLSCSPISGHRSVSWYQQTPGQGLQFLFEYFSETQRNKGNFPGRFSGRQFSNSRSEMNVSTLELGDSALYLCASSLGWTGVEKLFFGSGTQLSVL.

The CDR3 bases are TGTGCCAGCAGCTTGGAGCCGGGGTACAACGAGCAGTACTTC. It codes for CASSLEPGYNEQYF. The genes are TRBV5-5 and TRBJ2-7; perhaps TRBD2 as D (5 bases). This CDR3 is 14 amino acids long. CDR1 is SGHKS and CDR2 is YYEKEE in the germline V gene (reference sequence). Trimming stripped 0 bases from V and 5 bases from J, with 12 bases between.

This sequence joins TRBV6-5 and TRBJ1-3, with 9 bases that match TRBD1. V lost 5 bases, J lost 0 bases, and 2 bases stayed unmatched. The CDR3 is 15 residues long. Per germline, CDR1 MNHEY and CDR2 SVGAGI. This CDR3 reads CASSLDRGSGNTIYF. DNA for the CDR3: TGTGCCAGCAGTCTGGACAGGGGCTCTGGAAACACCATATATTTT.

The rearrangement uses TRBV5-5 and TRBJ1-2; tentatively, D is TRBD1 (5 bases). The CDR3 extends over 14 amino acids. Germline CDR1 is SGHKS and CDR2 is YYEKEE (reference sequence). The V end lost 7 bases, the J end lost 4 bases, and 17 bases lay between the germline ends. In DNA, the CDR3 is TGTGCCAGCGGGATGACAGCGAAAATCTATGGCTACACCTTC. As protein: CASGMTAKIYGYTF.

The sample holds a few counts of this clonotype. The gene calls are TRBV7-3 and TRBJ2-2; D unresolved. The V end lost 1 base, the J end lost 4 bases, and 4 bases lay between the germline ends. CDR3 length: 13 residues. Germline assignment: CDR1 SGHTA and CDR2 FQGTGA. DNA of the CDR3: TGTGCCAGCAGCTTAAGTGCCACCGGGGAGCTGTTTTTT. Its translation is CASSLSATGELFF.

J is TRBJ2-1 and V is TRBV7-2, with D perhaps matching TRBD1 or TRBD2 (6 bases each). The germline V and J ends were trimmed by 3 bases and 7 bases, with 16 bases remaining between them. The CDR3 is made up of 15 amino acids. The germline CDR1 and CDR2 sequences are SGHTA and FQGNSA. The CDR3 region has the DNA TGTGCCAGCAGCTTGGGAGGACAGCTACAGAATGAGCAGTTCTTC. Translating it yields CASSLGGQLQNEQFF. Looking up the rest from reference TRBV7-2 and TRBJ2-1 gives the full variable domain: GAGVSQSPSNKVTEKGKDVELRCDPISGHTALYWYRQSLGQGLEFLIYFQGNSAPDKSGLPSDRFSAERTGGSVSTLTIQRTQQEDSAVYLCASSLGGQLQNEQFFGPGTRLTVL.

The chain has TRBV6-1 and TRBJ1-1; TRBD1 aligns across 8 bases. The V gene end was trimmed by 2 bases and the J gene end by 4 bases; junction bases not matched to a gene: 12. In germline, CDR1 is MNHNS, CDR2 SASEGT. The CDR3 length is 17 residues. In nucleotides, the CDR3 is TGTGCCAGCAGTGAACCGCAATCGCACAGGGGGGCCACTGAAGCTTTCTTT. It is translated as CASSEPQSHRGATEAFF.

This clonotype was detected only a few times. The chain combines TRBV5-4 with TRBJ2-1, with TRBD2 matching 12 bases. The CDR3 loop spans 16 amino acids. V was pared by 4 bases and J by 7 bases, with 9 bases of the junction left unmatched. Germline V gene lookup returns CDR1 SGHNT and CDR2 YYREEE (reference sequence). The chain's CDR3 is CASSPSSGGAGNEQFF. CDR3 DNA: TGTGCCAGCAGCCCCTCTAGCGGGGGGGCCGGAAATGAGCAGTTCTTC.

This chain links TRBV7-8 with TRBJ2-5, with 8 bases aligning to TRBD2. The CDR3 sequence is 16 residues long. Germline CDR1 and CDR2: SGHVS and FQNEAQ. J gave up 5 bases and V 4 bases, and 12 bases lay outside the gene matches. The CDR3 sequence is CASSWEPGRGGETQYF. Written as DNA, the CDR3 is TGTGCCAGCAGCTGGGAGCCGGGACGCGGGGGGGAGACCCAGTACTTC.